This T cell receptor (beta chain) stems from a study of blood T cells in healthy people across ages (dated by TCRdb to about 2015). In terms of the full investigation: In model experiments, roughly one uniquely barcoded TCR beta cDNA molecule per two T cells was captured by template switching. To avoid experimental bias, donors of different ages were distributed randomly across sequencing lanes. To track age-related changes in TCR beta repertoire diversity, the study relied on deep sequencing normalized with unique cDNA molecular identifiers. The donors were split into four age groups: young (average about 16 years), middle-aged (around 37), aged (roughly 68) and long-lived (more than 80). For two donors (one aged 18 to 29 and one aged 80 or older), the study analyzed two additional independent replicas of 1 million unique cDNA reads from the same blood draw. What the research found in general, with its limitations: Because the CMV infection status of the donors was unknown, age-related changes in expanded clonotypes may potentially have been confounded. Compared with the aged group, the long-lived group had more naive CD4+ T cells, fewer expanded clones and increased TCR diversity, suggesting age selection. Bulk unsorted PBMC profiling prevented conclusive comparison of naive and antigen-experienced compartments. As age increased, observed TCR beta diversity per million T cells dropped in a roughly linear way, and a significant reduction was already evident by age 40. A strong correlation was found between observed TCR beta diversity and the percentage of naive T cells measured by flow cytometry. Estimates of total diversity based on one million sequenced T cells were considered lower bounds and underestimates.

Worth noting for this clonotype: Its antigen has not been determined. No much larger clonotype is one base removed from it; base qualities were not supplied.

Libraries were constructed by 5' RACE. Sequenced on an Illumina HiSeq 2500. The second PCR ran for roughly 7 to 11 cycles and used a J-beta primer mix along with a sample-barcoded 5' primer. A template-switch 5' adaptor carrying 12 random nucleotides introduced a unique molecular identifier onto each TCR beta cDNA molecule. Each sample yielded at least 2.5 million CDR3-containing paired-end reads. All of the RNA was converted into first-strand cDNA using the Mint cDNA synthesis kit, with a TRBC-specific oligonucleotide serving as the primer. All cDNA was treated with uracil-DNA glycosylase and then went through a first 18-cycle PCR with the universal primers M1SS and BC2_uni_R. The source study handled its data this way. Normalization of each sample was performed by random selection of 1 million high-quality reads, each carrying a distinct molecular identifier. Instead of being binned into consensus sequences, reads with shared molecular identifiers were discarded. MiTCR, with a Q25 quality threshold and the strictest error-elimination algorithm, was used for CDR3 identification, clonotype clustering and error correction. A nonparametric unseen species model with Euler transformation was used to estimate a lower bound on total TCR beta diversity. TCRdb passed the public sequencing reads through fastp at Q25 and MiXCR, retaining productive beta sequences. Here each entry gathers all rows of one CDR3 protein and keeps the most common genes and DNA. The V and J calls, along with clone size, are taken from TCRdb and not from the paper's own processing. The sample table lists fewer than 700,000 distinct CDR3 sequences, around 48% of them with a count of one. The ten largest clones represent around 23% of the sample.

CDR1 and CDR2 were assigned from the germline V gene as KGHSH and LQKENI. From the cysteine up to the phenylalanine, the CDR3 has a length of 15 residues. Of all the DNA, just the CDR3 is kept, 45 bases in frame from base 1. V is clipped by 0 bases and J by 0 bases, and the sequence between their germline boundaries is 8 bases long. The donors were under 40 Caucasian individuals from Russia, aged roughly 6 to 95 years, who were systemically healthy. Approximately 9.7 milliliters of peripheral blood were drawn from each donor into EDTA-treated Vacutainer tubes. PBMCs were isolated by Ficoll-Paque density-gradient centrifugation, with at least 7 million obtained per sample. Total RNA was extracted from PBMCs with Trizol reagent, with at least 5.5 micrograms obtained per sample. For every donor, flow cytometry on a PBMC aliquot measured the percentage of naive CD45RAhigh/CD27high T cells.

This receptor was taken from a man of 80 years or more in good health. Recombination connected TRBV18 to TRBJ2-5; the D gene could be TRBD1 or TRBD2, each one agreeing over 5 bases. The material sequenced was blood. The CDR3 is CASSPPPGHQETQYF. The DNA is as follows: TGTGCCAGCTCACCACCGCCGGGACACCAAGAGACCCAGTACTTC.